The entry below gives a single T cell receptor beta chain sequence along with its context. This sample was included in a study of cytomegalovirus exposure and HLA in healthy donors. This CDR3 has 14 amino acids. CDR1 is MNHNS, CDR2 SASEGT, per germline. V was clipped by 6 bases and J by 4 bases; unmatched bases: 6. Assay used: immunoSEQ multiplex PCR; TCRdb lists only in-frame clones, some missing. Among 120,000 to 150,000 clones listed, 70% to 90% were seen once. The sequence was collected from a woman aged 18-30 years in good health and CMV-seropositive. V gene TRBV6-1 combines with J gene TRBJ1-5; 7 nucleotides match TRBD1. Material: PBMCs. In nucleotides, the CDR3 is TGTGCCAGCAGCCCCGCAGGGGGAAATCAGCCCCAGCATTTT. Its translation is CASSPAGGNQPQHF.